This record covers a single TCR beta chain. The V and J ends lost 0 bases and 6 bases, in that order; junction bases with no gene match: 9. The length of the CDR3 is 16 residues. The record originates from a study of blood T cell repertoires in COVID-19. The wider study: Collection of acute and convalescent COVID-19 samples took place in the United States, Italy and Spain. Nucleic acid was either cDNA or gDNA, and it came from T cells, B-cell-depleted T cells, or PBMCs.

Per the original methods: Amplifying reference gene primers gave estimates of nucleated cell counts. Profiling relied on immunoSEQ multiplex PCR, and the TCRdb table lists in-frame clones only, not all of them. V and J calls and clone size are copied from that table; D and trimming were computed from the DNA. The sample gives some 81,000 clones, about 95% of which show up once; around 4.2% is in the top ten. The chain uses TRBV5-3 and TRBJ2-7; 10 bases map to TRBD2. TRBV5-3 is annotated as an ORF whose role is uncertain. The sample consisted of peripheral blood. The TCR originated in a human donor with active COVID-19. The donor label of this sample is uncertain. The CDR3 reads CARSLDPPSGRSEQYF. Here the CDR3 DNA reads TGTGCCAGAAGCTTGGATCCCCCTAGCGGGAGATCCGAGCAGTACTTC.